These T cell receptor beta chains were read from a single sample in a study of T-cell reconstitution after alpha-beta-depleted transplantation in children. Each CDR3 protein is one row after TCRdb ran MiXCR on the PCR reads. Of 500,000 to 600,000 distinct CDR3 sequences in the sample, about a sixth were seen once. Sequencing was performed on PBMCs from the stem cell graft donor, taken from the stem cell graft. Every receptor here comes from a human donor who donated a stem cell graft to a child with acute lymphoblastic leukemia. The CDR3 runs from the conserved cysteine through the conserved F or W. Each record gives: clone size, V gene, D gene, CDR3 length, J gene, CDR3 protein, CDR3 DNA. The D gene is left open where the match is weak. Size is omitted from some rows. Given values are once, few, many or a class for expanded clones.

.	TRBV5-1	TRBD2	16	TRBJ2-1	CASSWTSGTGHNEQFF	TGCGCCAGCAGCTGGACTAGCGGGACAGGGCACAATGAGCAGTTCTTC
few	TRBV29-1	.	14	TRBJ1-1	CSGVGQLLNTEAFF	TGCAGCGGAGTCGGACAGCTCCTTAACACTGAAGCTTTCTTT
.	TRBV27	.	18	TRBJ2-1	CASNGLAARGGPYNEQFF	TGTGCCAGCAACGGATTGGCGGCTAGGGGTGGCCCCTACAATGAGCAGTTCTTC
.	TRBV29-1	.	14	TRBJ2-2	CSVVPDANTGELFF	TGCAGCGTAGTCCCCGACGCGAACACCGGGGAGCTGTTTTTT
.	TRBV2	TRBD1	14	TRBJ2-7	CASSEQGEVYEQYF	TGTGCCAGCAGTGAACAGGGGGAAGTCTACGAGCAGTACTTC
few	TRBV7-9	.	13	TRBJ2-1	CASSRKGSNEQFF	TGTGCCAGCAGCCGAAAAGGCTCCAATGAGCAGTTCTTC
few	TRBV20-1	TRBD1	12	TRBJ1-2	CSVRQGPGGYTF	TGCAGTGTTCGACAGGGCCCGGGGGGCTACACCTTC
many	TRBV12-3/TRBV12-4	.	15	TRBJ1-5	CASSLGGASNQPQHF	TGTGCCAGCAGTTTGGGGGGCGCCAGCAATCAGCCCCAGCATTTT
.	TRBV28	TRBD2	13	TRBJ2-1	CASRPGLAGEQFF	TGTGCCAGCAGACCTGGACTAGCGGGTGAGCAGTTCTTC
few	TRBV20-1	TRBD2	16	TRBJ2-1	CSARGSSGQTYNEQFF	TGCAGTGCTAGAGGTAGTAGCGGGCAAACCTACAATGAGCAGTTCTTC
.	TRBV7-6	.	15	TRBJ2-3	CASSLRPRAPDTQYF	TGTGCCAGCAGCTTAAGGCCCCGTGCGCCAGATACGCAGTATTTT
.	TRBV27	.	16	TRBJ2-1	CASSLSAVSSYNEQFF	TGTGCCAGCAGTTTATCCGCGGTTAGCTCCTACAATGAGCAGTTCTTC
.	TRBV5-1	.	14	TRBJ1-1	CATSLESAIPEAFF	TGCGCCACCAGCTTGGAATCAGCAATCCCTGAAGCTTTCTTT
few	TRBV12-3/TRBV12-4	.	12	TRBJ2-1	CASSSIEREQFF	TGTGCCAGCAGTTCGATTGAGCGGGAGCAGTTCTTC
few	TRBV5-6	.	18	TRBJ1-3	CASSLDHGWGLSGNTIYF	TGTGCCAGCAGCTTGGATCACGGCTGGGGACTCTCTGGAAACACCATATATTTT
.	TRBV13	TRBD1	14	TRBJ2-1	CASSSGTDRNEQFF	TGTGCCAGCAGCTCCGGGACAGACAGGAATGAGCAGTTCTTC